The clone carrying this TCR beta chain was detected ten times or more. Antigen specificity is unknown. Amplification yielded TCR beta CDR3 regions, with RNA transcripts as the source. With the HTBI primer set, the TCR CDR3 went through a first round of RT-PCR. TCRdb re-called the multiplex PCR reads with MiXCR, one entry per CDR3 protein. The sample has around 800,000 distinct CDR3 sequences; about 38% are singletons. Diagnosis rested on symptoms, serum thyroxine and TRAb, thyroid ultrasound, and orbital computed tomography. The data originate from a study of T cells in Graves' hyperthyroidism and ophthalmopathy. Study overall: Any treatment followed the collection of peripheral blood at initial diagnosis.

General observations from the study: Within blood appeared most thyroid clonotypes that had expanded above 0.001.

V lost 3 bases, J lost 4 bases, and 12 bases lay in between. This CDR3 is 13 amino acids long. CDR1 and CDR2 from the germline V gene are DFQATT and SNEGSKA (reference sequence). The sequencing input was blood. The sequence was collected from a man younger than 35 with Graves' hyperthyroidism. This chain connects TRBV20-1 to TRBJ1-1; the D is unclear. The CDR3: CSASRILGTEAFF. The CDR3 DNA follows: TGCAGTGCTAGTCGGATCTTGGGCACTGAAGCTTTCTTT.